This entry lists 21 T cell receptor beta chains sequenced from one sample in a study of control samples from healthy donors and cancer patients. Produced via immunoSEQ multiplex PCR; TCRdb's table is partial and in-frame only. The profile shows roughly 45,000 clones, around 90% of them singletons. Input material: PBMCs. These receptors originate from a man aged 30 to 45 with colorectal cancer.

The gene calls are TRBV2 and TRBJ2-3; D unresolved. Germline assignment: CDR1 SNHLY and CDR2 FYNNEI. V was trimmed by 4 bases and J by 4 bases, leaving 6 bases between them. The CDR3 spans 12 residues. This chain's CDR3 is CASSGVADTQYF. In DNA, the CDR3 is TGTGCCAGCAGTGGAGTCGCAGATACGCAGTATTTT.

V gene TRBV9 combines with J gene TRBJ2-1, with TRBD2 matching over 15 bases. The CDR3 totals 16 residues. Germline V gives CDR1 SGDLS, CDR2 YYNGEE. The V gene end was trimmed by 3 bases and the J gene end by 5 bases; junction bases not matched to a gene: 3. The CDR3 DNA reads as TGTGCCAGCAGCGCCCGGACTAGCGGGGGGGACAATGAGCAGTTCTTC. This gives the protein CASSARTSGGDNEQFF.

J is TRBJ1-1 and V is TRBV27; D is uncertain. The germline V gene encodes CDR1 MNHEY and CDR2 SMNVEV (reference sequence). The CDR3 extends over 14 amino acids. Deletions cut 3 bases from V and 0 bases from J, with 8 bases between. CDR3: CASSLSVMNTEAFF. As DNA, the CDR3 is TGTGCCAGCAGTTTGTCGGTTATGAACACTGAAGCTTTCTTT.

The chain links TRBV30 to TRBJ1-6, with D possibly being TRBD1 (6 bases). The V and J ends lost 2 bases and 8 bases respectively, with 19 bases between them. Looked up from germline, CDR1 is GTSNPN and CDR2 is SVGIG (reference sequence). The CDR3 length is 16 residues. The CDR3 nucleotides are TGTGCCTGGAGTACAGCTACGGGACATTCCTATTCACCCCTCCACTTT. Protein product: CAWSTATGHSYSPLHF.

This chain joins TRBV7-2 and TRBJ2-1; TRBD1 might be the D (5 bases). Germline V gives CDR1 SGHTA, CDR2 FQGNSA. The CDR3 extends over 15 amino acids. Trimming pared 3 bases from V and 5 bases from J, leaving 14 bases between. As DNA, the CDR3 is TGTGCCAGCAGCTTCCTGGTTTGGGGCGACAATGAGCAGTTCTTC. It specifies CASSFLVWGDNEQFF.

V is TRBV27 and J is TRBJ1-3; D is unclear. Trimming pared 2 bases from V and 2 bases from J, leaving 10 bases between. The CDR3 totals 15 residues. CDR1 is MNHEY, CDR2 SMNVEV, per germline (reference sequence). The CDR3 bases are TGTGCCAGCAGTTTAGAACCAGCCCCTGGAAACACCATATATTTT. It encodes CASSLEPAPGNTIYF.

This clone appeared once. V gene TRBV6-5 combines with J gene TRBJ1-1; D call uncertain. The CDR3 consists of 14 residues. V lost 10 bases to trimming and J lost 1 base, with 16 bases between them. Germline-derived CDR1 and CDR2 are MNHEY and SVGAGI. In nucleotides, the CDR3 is TGTGCCATTTCCCAACGGCGGGGGAACACTGAAGCTTTCTTT. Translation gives CAISQRRGNTEAFF.

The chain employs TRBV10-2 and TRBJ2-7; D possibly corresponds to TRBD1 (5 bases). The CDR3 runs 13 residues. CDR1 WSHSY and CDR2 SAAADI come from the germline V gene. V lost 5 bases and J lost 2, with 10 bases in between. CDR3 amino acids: CASSWTLTYEQYF. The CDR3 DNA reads TGCGCCAGCAGTTGGACACTCACCTACGAGCAGTACTTC.

The CDR3 DNA sequence: TGTGCCAGCAGCTTATTTGCCGGACAAAATGAGCAGTTCTTC. As protein: CASSLFAGQNEQFF. The V call is TRBV7-8, the J call TRBJ2-1, with D possibly being TRBD1 (5 bases). Germline CDR1 and CDR2: SGHVS and FQNEAQ. The ends were cut back, 2 bases at V and 7 bases at J, with 12 bases in the middle. The CDR3 consists of 14 residues.

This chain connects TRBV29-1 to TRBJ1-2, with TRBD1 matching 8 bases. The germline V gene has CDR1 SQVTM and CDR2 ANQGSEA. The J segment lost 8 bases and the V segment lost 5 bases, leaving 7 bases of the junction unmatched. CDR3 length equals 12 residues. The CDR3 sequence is CSVSGTGGGYTF. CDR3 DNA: TGCAGCGTTTCCGGGACAGGCGGCGGCTACACCTTC.

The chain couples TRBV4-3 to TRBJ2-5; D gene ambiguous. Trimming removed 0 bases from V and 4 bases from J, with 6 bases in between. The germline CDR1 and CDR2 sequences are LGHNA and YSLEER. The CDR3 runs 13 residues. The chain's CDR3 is CASSQDWGETQYF. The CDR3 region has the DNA TGCGCCAGCAGCCAAGACTGGGGAGAGACCCAGTACTTC.

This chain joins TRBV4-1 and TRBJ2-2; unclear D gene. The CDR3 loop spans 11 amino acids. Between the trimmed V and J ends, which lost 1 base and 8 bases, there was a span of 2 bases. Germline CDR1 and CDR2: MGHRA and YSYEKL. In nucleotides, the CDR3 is TGCGCCAGCAGCCAAGGGGGGGAGCTGTTTTTT. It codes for CASSQGGELFF.

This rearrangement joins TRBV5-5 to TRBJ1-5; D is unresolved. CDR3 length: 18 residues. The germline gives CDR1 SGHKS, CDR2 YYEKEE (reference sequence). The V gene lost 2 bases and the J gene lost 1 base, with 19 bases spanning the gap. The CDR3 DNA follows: TGTGCCAGCAGCTTACTCGGACCAACTAAAATAAGCAATCAGCCCCAGCATTTT. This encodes CASSLLGPTKISNQPQHF.

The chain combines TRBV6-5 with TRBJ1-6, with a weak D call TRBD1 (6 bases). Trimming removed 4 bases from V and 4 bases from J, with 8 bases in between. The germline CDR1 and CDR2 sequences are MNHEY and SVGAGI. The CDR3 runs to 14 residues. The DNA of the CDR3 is TGTGCCAGCAGTTTACAGGGATATAATTCACCCCTCCACTTT. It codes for CASSLQGYNSPLHF.

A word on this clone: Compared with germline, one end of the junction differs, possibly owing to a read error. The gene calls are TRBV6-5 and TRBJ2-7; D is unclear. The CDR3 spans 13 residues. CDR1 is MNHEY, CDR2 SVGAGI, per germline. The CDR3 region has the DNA TGTGCCAGCAGTTACTCGAATCTAAGTCCCCTGAACTTC. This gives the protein CASSYSNLSPLNF.

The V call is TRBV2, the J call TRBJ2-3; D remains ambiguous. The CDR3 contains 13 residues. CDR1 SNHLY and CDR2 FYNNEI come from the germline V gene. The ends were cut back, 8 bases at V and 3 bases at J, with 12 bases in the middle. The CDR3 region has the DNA TGTGCCAGCGTGGGTAGTTTTACAGATACGCAGTATTTT. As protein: CASVGSFTDTQYF. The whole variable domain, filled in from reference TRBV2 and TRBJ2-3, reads EPEVTQTPSHQVTQMGQEVILRCVPISNHLYFYWYRQILGQKVEFLVSFYNNEISEKSEIFDDQFSVERPDGSNFTLKIRSTKLEDSAMYFCASVGSFTDTQYFGPGTRLTVL.

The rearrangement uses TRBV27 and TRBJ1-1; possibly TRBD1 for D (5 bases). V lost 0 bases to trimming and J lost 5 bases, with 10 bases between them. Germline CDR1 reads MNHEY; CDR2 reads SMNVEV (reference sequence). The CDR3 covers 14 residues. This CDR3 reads CASSLSPGRTEAFF. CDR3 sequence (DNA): TGTGCCAGCAGTTTATCGCCAGGGAGGACTGAAGCTTTCTTT.

CDR3 amino acids: CATSEGGVQETQYF. The CDR3 nucleotides are TGTGCCACCAGTGAGGGGGGGGTCCAAGAGACCCAGTACTTC. V gene TRBV24-1 combines with J gene TRBJ2-5; 7 nucleotides align to TRBD2. This CDR3 has 14 residues. The trim removed 4 bases at V and 1 base at J, leaving 2 bases unmatched. Germline V gene sequence: CDR1 KGHDR, CDR2 SFDVKD.

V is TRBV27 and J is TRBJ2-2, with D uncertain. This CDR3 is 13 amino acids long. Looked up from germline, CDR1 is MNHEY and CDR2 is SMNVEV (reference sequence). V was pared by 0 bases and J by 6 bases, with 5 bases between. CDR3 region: CASSLSLAGELFF. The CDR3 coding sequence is TGTGCCAGCAGTTTATCGCTGGCCGGGGAGCTGTTTTTT.

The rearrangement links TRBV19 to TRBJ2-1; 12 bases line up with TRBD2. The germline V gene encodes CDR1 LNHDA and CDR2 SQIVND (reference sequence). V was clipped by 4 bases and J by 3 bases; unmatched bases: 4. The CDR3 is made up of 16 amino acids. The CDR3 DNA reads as TGTGCCAGTAGTAGACGACTAGCGGGGGACTACAATGAGCAGTTCTTC. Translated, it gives CASSRRLAGDYNEQFF.

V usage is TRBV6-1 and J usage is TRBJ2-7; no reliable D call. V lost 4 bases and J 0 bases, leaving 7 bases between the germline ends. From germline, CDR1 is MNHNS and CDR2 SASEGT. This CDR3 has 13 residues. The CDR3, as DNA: TGTGCCAGCAGTGTAGCCCTCTCCTACGAGCAGTACGTC. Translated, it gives CASSVALSYEQYV.